Listed below are T cell receptor beta chains from one sample, sequenced in a study of response to subunit inactivated influenza vaccine. In TCRdb, the RT-PCR reads were re-called with MiXCR into one record per CDR3 protein. The repertoire has 490,000 or so distinct CDR3 sequences, 7.5% to 8.5% of them found once; the top ten carry 10% to 15%. Sequencing used PBMCs from blood, obtained less than 25 months after vaccination. The receptors stem from a man between 45 and 75 years old who received an inactivated influenza vaccine. The CDR3 runs from the conserved cysteine through the conserved F or W. The D gene is left open where the match is weak. For some rows the clone size is stated as once, few or many, or as a class when expanded; others skip it.

TRBJ2-7 TRBV6-1 NA TRBD2 TGTGCCAGCAGTACAGCGGGAACCGCCTACGAGCAGTACTTC CASSTAGTAYEQYF
TRBJ2-2 TRBV20-1 few NA TGCAGTGCGATCGACAGGAACACCGGGGAGCTGTTTTTT CSAIDRNTGELFF
TRBJ1-2 TRBV29-1 many NA TGCAGCGTCCGGGTTGGCTCGCGGGGCTACACCTTC CSVRVGSRGYTF
TRBJ1-3 TRBV28 many TRBD1 TGTGCCAGCAGTTTCTTGGTGGGGACAGCCTCTGGAAACACCATATATTTT CASSFLVGTASGNTIYF
TRBJ1-5 TRBV19 few NA TGTGCCAGTAGTAAGGACCGCGGCACCAATCAGCCCCAGCATTTT CASSKDRGTNQPQHF
TRBJ2-1 TRBV28 few NA TGTGCCAGCAGAAGGACGGTGCAGTTCTTC CASRRTVQFF
TRBJ2-3 TRBV24-1 NA NA TGTGCCACCAGTGACGGACCAGATACGCAGTATTTT CATSDGPDTQYF
TRBJ2-7 TRBV5-6 NA NA TGTGCCAGCAGCGGGCCGGGGGTGGGGCCATACGAGCAGTACTTC CASSGPGVGPYEQYF
TRBJ2-6 TRBV6-2/TRBV6-3 NA NA TGTGCCAGCAGTCCTCCCCCGAAGGGCCGCTCTGGGGCCAACGTCCTGACTTTC CASSPPPKGRSGANVLTF
TRBJ1-3 TRBV9 NA NA TGTGCCAGCAGCGTCGGGGACTCTGGAAACACCATATATTTT CASSVGDSGNTIYF
TRBJ1-2 TRBV25-1 many TRBD1 TGTGCCAGCAGTTGGACAGGGGAGAACTATGGCTACACCTTC CASSWTGENYGYTF
TRBJ2-7 TRBV6-2/TRBV6-3 NA NA TGTGCCAGCAGTTACCGGGCCGGGACGGGAGCCTACGAGCAGTACTTC CASSYRAGTGAYEQYF
TRBJ2-3 TRBV5-1 few TRBD1 TGCGCCAGCAGCTTGGGGACAGGGGGTAGCGCAGATACGCAGTATTTT CASSLGTGGSADTQYF
TRBJ1-1 TRBV29-1 few NA TGCAGCGCCACCAGCGGGACTGAAGCTTTCTTT CSATSGTEAFF
TRBJ1-1 TRBV4-3 NA NA TGCGCCAGCAGCCAAGATGCCAGTATACACACTGAAGCTTTCTTT CASSQDASIHTEAFF
TRBJ2-1 TRBV28 NA NA TGTGCCAGCACCCTTGGACTGGTCTACAATGAGCAGTTCTTC CASTLGLVYNEQFF
TRBJ2-1 TRBV20-1 few TRBD2 TGCAGTGCTAGAGATCAGTGGGGGGGGGTCAACAATGAGCAGTTCTTC CSARDQWGGVNNEQFF
TRBJ2-5 TRBV9 few NA TGTGCCAGCAGCGTAGAGGTTTCTGGTACCCAGTACTTC CASSVEVSGTQYF
TRBJ2-1 TRBV4-1 NA NA TGCGCCAGCAGCCCTGGCCCCCAGGAGGGAACCTACAATGAGCAGTTCTTC CASSPGPQEGTYNEQFF
TRBJ1-5 TRBV4-3 many NA TGCGCCAGCAGCCAAGATGCTAATACAGGGTGGCCCCAGCATTTT CASSQDANTGWPQHF
TRBJ2-7 TRBV10-3 few NA TGTGCCTCTGGGAAGATATCGTACGAGCAGTACTTC CASGKISYEQYF
TRBJ1-2 TRBV5-1 many NA TGCGCCAGCAGCTTGGAGGCAGGCATTTACTATGGCTACACCTTC CASSLEAGIYYGYTF
TRBJ2-1 TRBV5-1 NA NA TGCGCCAGCAGCTTGGATGTTTTTGAGCAGTTCTTC CASSLDVFEQFF
TRBJ2-2 TRBV7-2 NA NA TGTGCCAGCAGGAAGGGGGGGCGTTCGAACACCGGGGAGCTGTTTTTT CASRKGGRSNTGELFF
TRBJ1-3 TRBV5-5 many NA TGTGCCAGCAGCTCCCAGAACACCATATATTTT CASSSQNTIYF
TRBJ2-2 TRBV7-7 NA NA TGTGCCAGCAGCTTAGTGCCATTGGTCGGGGAGCTGTTTTTT CASSLVPLVGELFF
TRBJ1-2 TRBV5-1 many TRBD1 TGCGCCAGCAGCACAGGACAGGGGCCGGGCTATGGCTACACCTTC CASSTGQGPGYGYTF
TRBJ1-1 TRBV29-1 many NA TGCAGCGCCTGGACGGGACGGGACACTGAAGCTTTCTTT CSAWTGRDTEAFF
TRBJ2-7 TRBV5-1 many TRBD1 TGCGCCAGCAGCACGGGGACAGGGGGCGACGAGCAGTACTTC CASSTGTGGDEQYF
TRBJ2-5 TRBV9 NA TRBD1 TGTGCCAGCAGCAGGGGACAGACACAAGAGACCCAGTACTTC CASSRGQTQETQYF
TRBJ2-3 TRBV6-2/TRBV6-3 many NA TGTGCCAGCACCGACGGGGGTAGCACAGATACGCAGTATTTT CASTDGGSTDTQYF
TRBJ2-5 TRBV27 NA NA TGTGCCAGCATCCTTCCCTCGACGGCCCCGCCGCGGGAGACCCAGTACTTC CASILPSTAPPRETQYF
TRBJ2-2 TRBV10-1 few NA TGCGCCAGCAGTGGATACAGTACCGGGGAGCTGTTTTTT CASSGYSTGELFF
TRBJ2-5 TRBV5-1 few TRBD1 TGCGCCAGCAGCTTGATGGGACAGGGGTACCAAGAGACCCAGTACTTC CASSLMGQGYQETQYF
TRBJ1-2 TRBV12-3/TRBV12-4 NA TRBD1 TGTGCCAGCAGTCCAACGGACAGGACTAACTATGGCTACACCTTC CASSPTDRTNYGYTF
TRBJ1-5 TRBV20-1 NA NA TGCAGTGCTACAGACGGGGGGAGCAATCAGCCCCAGCATTTT CSATDGGSNQPQHF
TRBJ1-1 TRBV12-3/TRBV12-4 many NA TGTGCCAGCAGTACCGAGATGAACACTGAAGCTTTCTTT CASSTEMNTEAFF
TRBJ2-1 TRBV28 NA NA TGTGCCAGCAGCCTCCGGGTCGTCCTACGGGGATATGAGCAGTTCTTC CASSLRVVLRGYEQFF
TRBJ2-1 TRBV29-1 few TRBD2 TGCAGCGTTGGACTAGCGGGAGCCTTCAATGAGCAGTTCTTC CSVGLAGAFNEQFF
TRBJ1-1 TRBV6-2/TRBV6-3 NA NA TGTGCCAGCAGTTACTCGGGAGGGCCTGAAGCTTTCTTT CASSYSGGPEAFF
TRBJ2-6 TRBV2 few NA TGTGCCAGCAGTGGAGGGGGGGCTGGGGCCAACGTCCTGACTTTC CASSGGGAGANVLTF
TRBJ2-3 TRBV28 many TRBD2 TGTGCCAGCAGCGGACTAGCGGGAGATTATACGCAGTATTTT CASSGLAGDYTQYF
TRBJ2-7 TRBV21-1 few NA TGTGCCAGCAGCAAAGCGCCCCCGCCCAGAGTAGAGGGCCGAGAGTCACAACTTCCTTACGAGCAGTACTTC CASSKAPPPRVEGRESQLPYEQYF
TRBJ2-4 TRBV10-3 NA NA TGTGCCATCAGTGAGTTCCAGGGGCTTGCCAAAAACATTCAGTACTTC CAISEFQGLAKNIQYF
TRBJ2-1 TRBV29-1 NA NA TGCAGCGTTGAAGAGCCCCTGGACAGCTACAATGAGCAGTTCTTC CSVEEPLDSYNEQFF
TRBJ1-3 TRBV10-3 NA NA TGTGCCATCAGTGACGTTTCGTACGGAGACTCTGGAAACACCATATATTTT CAISDVSYGDSGNTIYF
TRBJ1-5 TRBV12-3/TRBV12-4 many NA TGTGCCAGCAGTGGATCCCAGGGACAGCCCCAGCATTTT CASSGSQGQPQHF
TRBJ2-5 TRBV6-1 NA NA TGTGCCAGCAGTGAAGGACCACGCGAAAGTGAGACCCAGTACTTC CASSEGPRESETQYF
TRBJ2-7 TRBV20-1 few TRBD2 TGCAGACCCGGCGGGGGGAGGGACGAGCAGTACTTC CRPGGGRDEQYF
TRBJ2-1 TRBV29-1 many TRBD2 TGCAGCGTAGAACTAGCGGGACTTTACAATGAGCAGTTCTTC CSVELAGLYNEQFF
TRBJ1-2 TRBV11-2 many TRBD1 TGTGCCAGCAGCTCCTCTCCCTACCGGGACAGGGGGCGAAACTATGGCTACACCTTC CASSSSPYRDRGRNYGYTF
TRBJ2-2 TRBV24-1 once TRBD2 TGTGCCACCAGGCCTAGCGGGACGAACACCGGGGAGCTGTTTTTT CATRPSGTNTGELFF
TRBJ2-3 TRBV5-5 few TRBD2 TGTGCCAGCAGCCGCCGGGGACTAGCGGGGGAGCCAGATACGCAGTATTTT CASSRRGLAGEPDTQYF
TRBJ2-7 TRBV28 few NA TGTGCCAGCAGTTTAGGGGACGCCTACGAGCAGTACTTC CASSLGDAYEQYF
TRBJ2-2 TRBV11-2 few NA TGTGCCAGCAGCTTAGTAGTGGGAGCGTCCGGGGAGCTGTTTTTT CASSLVVGASGELFF
TRBJ1-2 TRBV20-1 NA NA TGCAGTGCTAGAGGGGGGGTAGGCAATGGCTACACCTTC CSARGGVGNGYTF
TRBJ2-1 TRBV20-1 NA TRBD2 TGCAGTGCTACCCCCCCAGTAGCGGGGGGCAATGAGCAGTTCTTC CSATPPVAGGNEQFF
TRBJ2-5 TRBV5-1 NA TRBD1 TGCGCCAGCAGCGCGGGGACAGGGGGGATGCAAGAGACCCAGTACTTC CASSAGTGGMQETQYF
TRBJ2-1 TRBV21-1 NA NA TGTGCCAGCAGCAACCTCCCGGAGGAAGAGCAGTTCTTC CASSNLPEEEQFF